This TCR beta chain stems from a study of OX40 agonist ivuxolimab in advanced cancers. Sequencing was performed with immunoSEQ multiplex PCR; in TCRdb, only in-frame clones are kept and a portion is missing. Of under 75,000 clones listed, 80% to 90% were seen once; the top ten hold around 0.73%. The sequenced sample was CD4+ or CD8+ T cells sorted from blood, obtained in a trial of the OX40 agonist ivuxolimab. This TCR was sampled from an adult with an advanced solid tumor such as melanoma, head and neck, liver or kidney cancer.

CDR3 sequence reads: CASKEVTEAFF. The CDR3 region has the DNA TGTGCCAGCAAGGAGGTGACTGAAGCTTTCTTT. The chain carries TRBV6-5 and TRBJ1-1; D unclear. CDR3 length equals 11 residues. V was clipped by 7 bases and J by 5 bases, with 8 bases between them. From germline, CDR1 is MNHEY and CDR2 SVGAGI.